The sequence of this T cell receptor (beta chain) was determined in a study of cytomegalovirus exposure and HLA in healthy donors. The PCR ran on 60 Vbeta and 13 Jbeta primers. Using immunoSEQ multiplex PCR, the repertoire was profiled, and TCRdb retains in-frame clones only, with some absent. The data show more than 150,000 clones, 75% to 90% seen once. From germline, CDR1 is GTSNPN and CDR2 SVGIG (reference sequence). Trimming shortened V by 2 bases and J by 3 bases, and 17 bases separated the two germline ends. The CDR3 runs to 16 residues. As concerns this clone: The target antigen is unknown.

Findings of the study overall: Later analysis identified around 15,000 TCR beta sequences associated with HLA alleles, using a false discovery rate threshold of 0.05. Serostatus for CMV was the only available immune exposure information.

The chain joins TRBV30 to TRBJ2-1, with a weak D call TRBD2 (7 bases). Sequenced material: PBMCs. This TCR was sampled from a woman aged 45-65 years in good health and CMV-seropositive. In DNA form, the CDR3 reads TGTGCCTGGAGTAGCATAGGGGGGGTAGGCTACAATGAGCAGTTCTTC. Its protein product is CAWSSIGGVGYNEQFF.